The next 10 T cell receptor beta chains were all read from a single sample in a study of glioma-infiltrating T cells. The iRepertoire nested amplicon-rescue multiplex PCR amplified TCR alpha and beta CDR3s from RNA. One entry per CDR3 protein results from TCRdb running MiXCR on the multiplex PCR reads. The repertoire holds 400 to 550 distinct CDR3 sequences, with roughly 33% as singletons. Material: glioma tissue, nonneoplastic brain tissue, or PBMCs (not recorded which). The receptors were sampled from a human donor with low-grade glioma or glioblastoma, undergoing nonglioma brain surgery, or in good health (not recorded which).

In this sample, this clonotype is medium-sized. This chain joins TRBV19 and TRBJ2-3; 14 positions match TRBD2. This CDR3 comprises 17 residues. The J segment lost 6 bases and the V segment lost 0 bases, leaving 5 bases of the junction unmatched. Germline assignment: CDR1 LNHDA and CDR2 SQIVND (reference sequence). CDR3 nucleotides: TGTGCCAGTAGTATAGAGGGACTAGCGGGAGTATCGGATACGCAGTATTTT. Its protein is CASSIEGLAGVSDTQYF.

This clonotype was picked up many times. The chain joins TRBV5-5 to TRBJ2-7; 7 bases are shared with TRBD2. This CDR3 spans 15 amino acids. The germline V gene has CDR1 SGHKS and CDR2 YYEKEE (reference sequence). V was pared by 0 bases and J by 0 bases, with 3 bases of the junction left unmatched. The CDR3 sequence: CASSLAAGSSYEQYF. The CDR3 nucleotides read TGTGCCAGCAGCTTGGCAGCGGGGTCCTCCTACGAGCAGTACTTC. Variable domain in full (rest from reference TRBV5-5 and TRBJ2-7): DAGVTQSPTHLIKTRGQQVTLRCSPISGHKSVSWYQQVLGQGPQFIFQYYEKEERGRGNFPDRFSARQFPNYSSELNVNALLLGDSALYLCASSLAAGSSYEQYFGPGTRLTVT.

As to this clonotype: The DNA is left out, because the CDR3 cannot be placed on it with certainty; the CDR3 is given as TCRdb lists it. This chain links TRBV10-3 with TRBJ1-2; the table calls TRBD1, which could not be checked here. The germline gives CDR1 ENHRY, CDR2 SYGVKD. With termini counted, the CDR3 has 12 amino acids. The CDR3 loop reads CAIESKGYGCTF.

With regard to this clonotype: A much larger clone lies a single base off, so this may be a read error. V is TRBV9 and J is TRBJ2-5; D possibly corresponds to TRBD1 (6 bases). V was clipped by 7 bases and J by 5 bases, with 18 bases between them. The germline gives CDR1 SGDLS, CDR2 YYNGEE. The CDR3 is 14 residues long. In DNA form, the CDR3 reads TGTGCCAGCGGTGGCTGGGGGCAGGGGGAGACCCAGTACTTC. Its translation: CASGGWGQGETQYF.

V usage is TRBV27 and J usage is TRBJ2-7, with D possibly matching TRBD2 (6 bases). The CDR3 extends over 17 amino acids. V dropped 2 bases and J dropped 0 bases, with 17 bases sitting between them. Germline V gives CDR1 MNHEY, CDR2 SMNVEV (reference sequence). CDR3: CASSLRVLADSSYEQYF. In nucleotides, the CDR3 is TGTGCCAGCAGTTTAAGGGTACTAGCTGATAGCTCCTACGAGCAGTACTTC.

In regard to this clonotype: The junction differs from germline at one of its ends, possibly a read error. This sequence joins TRBV18 and TRBJ1-6; D is undetermined. Germline-derived CDR1 and CDR2 are KGHSH and LQKENI. This CDR3 comprises 14 residues. The DNA of the CDR3 is TGTGACAGCTCACCAAGGACGGGGTTCGGATCCCTCCACTTT. This codes for CDSSPRTGFGSLHF.

This chain connects TRBV6-1 to TRBJ1-2; no firm D call. The CDR3 runs 12 residues. Trimming took off 9 bases at V and 4 bases at J, with 12 bases between the two ends. The germline V gene has CDR1 MNHNS and CDR2 SASEGT. The DNA for the CDR3 is TGTGCCAGTGAGTTGGGATTCTATGGCTACACCTTC. Protein sequence: CASELGFYGYTF.

This clonotype has just a few counts. Since a much larger clone is just one base distant, this may be a read error. The gene calls are TRBV19 and TRBJ2-3, with D possibly called TRBD1 or TRBD2 (5 bases each). The CDR3 loop spans 14 amino acids. The V gene's germline CDR1 is LNHDA and CDR2 SQIVND (reference sequence). Here the CDR3 DNA reads TGTGCCAGTAGTATAGAAGTAGCGACAGATACGCGGTATTTT. Translating it yields CASSIEVATDTRYF.

This clonotype occurred a few times. CDR3 sequence: CASSRGTNTGELFF. In DNA form, the CDR3 reads TGTGCCAGCAGCAGGGGAACGAACACCGGGGAGCTGTTTTTT. The rearrangement links TRBV6-1 to TRBJ2-2, with D possibly being TRBD1 (6 bases). In germline, CDR1 is MNHNS, CDR2 SASEGT. V was trimmed by 6 bases and J by 0 bases, leaving 8 bases between them. CDR3 length: 14 amino acids.

By sample share, this clonotype is large. This sequence joins TRBV6-4 and TRBJ2-3; D unresolved. Trimming took off 5 bases at V and 2 bases at J, with 8 bases between the two ends. This CDR3 comprises 13 residues. Germline loops: CDR1 MRHNA, CDR2 SNTAGT. The CDR3 region has the DNA TGTGCCAGCAGTAATAAGGACACAGATACGCAGTATTTT. Its protein product is CASSNKDTDTQYF.